This T cell receptor beta chain appears in the sequencing data of a study of technical replicates of blood from a handful of donors. CDR1 and CDR2 from the germline V gene are MNHEY and SVGAGI. V lost 6 bases, J lost 6 bases, and 12 bases stayed unmatched. CDR3 length equals 15 residues. The method was immunoSEQ multiplex PCR; TCRdb's version includes in-frame clones alone and lacks a portion of them. The table has tens of thousands of clones, roughly 96% seen once; the top ten hold 0.2% to 0.25%. The source is a human donor in good health. This chain uses TRBV6-5 with TRBJ2-7; 9 bases align to TRBD1. The sample was T cells isolated from PBMCs. CDR3 residues: CASRPGTGSSGEQYF. CDR3 sequence (DNA): TGTGCCAGCAGGCCCGGGACAGGGAGTAGTGGCGAGCAGTACTTC.